Listed below are T cell receptor beta chains from one sample, sequenced in a study of control samples from healthy donors and cancer patients. The protocol was immunoSEQ multiplex PCR, while the TCRdb copy is restricted to in-frame clones and leaves out a portion. The sample holds approximately 150,000 clones, about 91% seen once. Material for sequencing was blood. All receptors come from a young man in good health. Both conserved end residues are part of each CDR3. D genes are given only for firm matches. Size tells how often a clone was seen (once, few, many) or the class of an expanded clone, and some rows leave it out.

TRBJ2-3	TRBV3-1/TRBV3-2	-	TRBD2	TGTGCCAGCAGCCAGGGGACTAGCGGGGGATATACGCAGTATTTT	CASSQGTSGGYTQYF
TRBJ2-4	TRBV5-4	-	TRBD1	TGTGCCAGCAGCTTGACAGGGGCAAGAGACATTCAGTACTTC	CASSLTGARDIQYF
TRBJ2-2	TRBV30	-	TRBD2	TGTGCCTGGGCTTACCCGACCCCGGTACTAGCGGGGACCGGGGAGCTGTTTTTT	CAWAYPTPVLAGTGELFF
TRBJ1-2	TRBV19	-	TRBD1	TGTGCCAGTAGTCCCGTCCCGGGACAGGATAACTATGGCTACACCTTC	CASSPVPGQDNYGYTF
TRBJ2-1	TRBV5-1	once	TRBD1	TGCGCCAGCAGCTTGGGGCAGGGGGTCAATGAGCAGTTCTTC	CASSLGQGVNEQFF
TRBJ2-2	TRBV5-1	-	-	TGCGCCAGCAGCTTTATACCAGGGGCCGGGGAGCTGTTTTTT	CASSFIPGAGELFF
TRBJ1-1	TRBV4-2	-	-	TGTGCCAGCAGCCCATGGGGGGGGAACACTGAAGCTTTCTTT	CASSPWGGNTEAFF
TRBJ1-1	TRBV2	once	-	TGTGCCAGCAGGCCCGGGACCGCTGCTGGGGCTTTCTTT	CASRPGTAAGAFF
TRBJ1-6	TRBV11-2	-	TRBD1	TGTGCCAGCAGCTCCGGGACAGGTAGTAAGTCCTATAATTCACCCCTCCACTTT	CASSSGTGSKSYNSPLHF
TRBJ2-3	TRBV5-1	once	-	TGCGCCAGCAGCCGATCACTAGCTGCTAGCACAGATACGCAGTATTTT	CASSRSLAASTDTQYF
TRBJ1-1	TRBV19	-	-	TGTGCCAGTAGTATTGGGGGGTTTGGGGCTGAAGCTTTCTTT	CASSIGGFGAEAFF
TRBJ2-3	TRBV7-8	once	-	TGTGCCAGCAGCTTGTATTGGGACGGCACAGATACGCAGTATTTT	CASSLYWDGTDTQYF
TRBJ2-1	TRBV5-4	-	TRBD1	TGTGCCAGCAGCTCCTGGGACAGGGTCGTACATGAGCAGTTCTTC	CASSSWDRVVHEQFF
TRBJ1-1	TRBV5-1	-	TRBD1	TGCGCCAGCAGTTCGGAGGGGGCAAGAGGGAACACTGAAGCTTTCTTT	CASSSEGARGNTEAFF
TRBJ1-2	TRBV27	-	TRBD1	TGTGCCAGCAGTCCCACGGGACAGGGGAATGGCTACACCTTC	CASSPTGQGNGYTF
TRBJ1-2	TRBV14	-	TRBD1	TGTGCCAGCAGCCAAGACAGGGGGCAGCGGGGCTACACCTTC	CASSQDRGQRGYTF
TRBJ2-3	TRBV24-1	once	-	TGTGCCACCAGTGAACGGGCCGAAATCCAACTAGATACGCAGTATTTT	CATSERAEIQLDTQYF
TRBJ1-1	TRBV29-1	-	-	TGCAGCGTTGAGGGCGGATTGAACACTGAAGCTTTCTTT	CSVEGGLNTEAFF
TRBJ1-1	TRBV28	-	-	TGTGCCAGCAGTCCAGGACGGGTACGCACTGAAGCTTTCTTT	CASSPGRVRTEAFF
TRBJ1-2	TRBV5-1	-	TRBD1	TGCGCCAGCAGCTTGGCCCGGACAGGGGGCGGCTATGGCTACACCTTC	CASSLARTGGGYGYTF
TRBJ2-2	TRBV3-1/TRBV3-2	-	-	TGTGCCAGCAGCCAAGGGGACGGGCCCCCCGGGGAGCTGTTTTTT	CASSQGDGPPGELFF
TRBJ2-1	TRBV3-1/TRBV3-2	-	TRBD2	TGTGCCAGCAGCCAAGACGGGGGGGAATACAATGAGCAGTTCTTC	CASSQDGGEYNEQFF
TRBJ2-1	TRBV7-3	-	TRBD1	TGTGCCAGCAGCTTAGGGCTCAGGGGGAGCTCCTACAATGAGCAGTTCTTC	CASSLGLRGSSYNEQFF
TRBJ2-7	TRBV19	-	TRBD1	TGTGCCAGTAGTATACGGGACAGCTACGAGCAGTACTTC	CASSIRDSYEQYF
TRBJ2-3	TRBV9	-	TRBD2	TGTGCCAGCAGCGTAGTAGATAGTGGACTAGCGACAGATACGCAGTATTTT	CASSVVDSGLATDTQYF
TRBJ1-4	TRBV19	-	-	TGTGCCAGTACTGGCAGGGTAGGAGAAAAACTGTTTTTT	CASTGRVGEKLFF
TRBJ1-1	TRBV7-9	-	-	TGTGCCAGCAGCCCCTTGGGGATTCCTGAAGCTTTCTTT	CASSPLGIPEAFF
TRBJ1-5	TRBV18	-	TRBD1	TGTGCCAGCTCACCCGGACAGGGGGCTGGTCAGCCCCAGCATTTT	CASSPGQGAGQPQHF
TRBJ1-5	TRBV5-1	once	-	TGCGCCAGCAGCCCCGGTGCATGGGATCAGCCCCAGCATTTT	CASSPGAWDQPQHF
TRBJ2-3	TRBV24-1	-	-	TGTGCCACCAGTGATTTGCAGGGCAGGGAAACAGATACGCAGTATTTT	CATSDLQGRETDTQYF
TRBJ1-4	TRBV11-2	once	TRBD1	TGTGCCAGCAGGCCCGGGACAGGGCGCGAAAAACTGTTTTTT	CASRPGTGREKLFF
TRBJ1-2	TRBV29-1	-	-	TGCACCGTTGGGGATAATCCGGGTGATGGCTACACCTTC	CTVGDNPGDGYTF
TRBJ2-4	TRBV21-1	-	-	TGTGCCAGCAGCAAAGATCCCTTCGGGGATGGTGGAAACATTCAGTACTTC	CASSKDPFGDGGNIQYF
TRBJ2-2	TRBV30	-	-	TGTGCCTGGAGGAGATCGAACACCGGGGAGCTGTTTTTT	CAWRRSNTGELFF
TRBJ1-1	TRBV6-6	-	-	TGTGCCAGCAGTGACGGGTCCGGGTGGGACACTGAAGCTTTCTTT	CASSDGSGWDTEAFF
TRBJ1-2	TRBV7-9	-	-	TGTGCCAGCAGCGAAGGGGTCGGCGGCTATGGCTACACCTTC	CASSEGVGGYGYTF
TRBJ1-2	TRBV9	-	TRBD1	TGTGCCAGCAGCGTAGGGGACAGGGCCTCTGGCTACACCTTC	CASSVGDRASGYTF
TRBJ1-4	TRBV7-9	-	-	TGTGCCAGCAGCTTAGCGGGTCCTAATGAAAAACTGTTTTTT	CASSLAGPNEKLFF
TRBJ2-2	TRBV4-2	-	TRBD1	TGTGCCAGCAGCCCGACCACCGGGACAGGGTATCACACCGGGGAGCTGTTTTTT	CASSPTTGTGYHTGELFF
TRBJ2-1	TRBV19	-	-	TGTGCCAGTAGTATTTCACCCCTGGGCTACAATGAGCAGTTCTTC	CASSISPLGYNEQFF
TRBJ1-4	TRBV4-1	once	-	TGCGCCAGCAGCCAAGCCAGTGGGGAAAAACTGTTTTTT	CASSQASGEKLFF
TRBJ1-3	TRBV19	-	TRBD1	TGTGCCCCCCGACAGGGGAACACCATATATTTT	CAPRQGNTIYF
TRBJ2-1	TRBV29-1	-	TRBD1	TGCAGCGTTGTTCGCACAGGGGACTACAATGAGCAGTTCTTC	CSVVRTGDYNEQFF
TRBJ2-3	TRBV19	-	-	TGTGCCAGTAGTATAAGGAGCGGACCATTCACAGATACGCAGTATTTT	CASSIRSGPFTDTQYF
TRBJ2-5	TRBV12-3/TRBV12-4	-	TRBD1	TGTGCCAGCACAACAGGGGAAGAGACCCAGTACTTC	CASTTGEETQYF